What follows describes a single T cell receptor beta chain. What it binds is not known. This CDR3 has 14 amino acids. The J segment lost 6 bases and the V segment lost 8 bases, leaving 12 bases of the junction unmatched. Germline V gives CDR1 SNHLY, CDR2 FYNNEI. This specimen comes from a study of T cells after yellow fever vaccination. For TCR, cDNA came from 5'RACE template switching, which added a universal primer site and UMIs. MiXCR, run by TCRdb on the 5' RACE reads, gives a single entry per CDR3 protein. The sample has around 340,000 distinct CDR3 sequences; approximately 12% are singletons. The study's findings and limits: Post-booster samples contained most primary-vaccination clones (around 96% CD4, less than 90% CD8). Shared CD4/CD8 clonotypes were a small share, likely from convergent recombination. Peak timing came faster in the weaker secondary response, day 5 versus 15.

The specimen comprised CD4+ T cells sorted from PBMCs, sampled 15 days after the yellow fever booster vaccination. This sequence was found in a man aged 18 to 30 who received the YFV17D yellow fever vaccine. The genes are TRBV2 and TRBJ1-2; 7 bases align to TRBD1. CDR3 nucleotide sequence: TGTGCCAGCCTAAAAAGGGGACAGTCGGATGGCTACACCTTC. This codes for CASLKRGQSDGYTF.